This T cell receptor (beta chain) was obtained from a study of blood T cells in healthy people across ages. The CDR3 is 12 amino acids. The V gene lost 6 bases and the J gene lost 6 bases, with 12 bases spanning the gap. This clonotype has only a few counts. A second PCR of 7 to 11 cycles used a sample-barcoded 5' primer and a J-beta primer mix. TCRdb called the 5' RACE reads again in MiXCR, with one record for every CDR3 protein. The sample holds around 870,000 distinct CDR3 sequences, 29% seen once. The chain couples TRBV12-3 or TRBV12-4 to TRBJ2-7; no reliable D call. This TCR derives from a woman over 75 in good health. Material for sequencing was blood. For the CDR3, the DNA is TGTGCCAGCAGCCTCTTGCCCACCGAGCAGTACTTC. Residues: CASSLLPTEQYF.